What follows are 11 T cell receptor beta chains derived from one specimen sequenced in a study of T cell repertoires in cytomegalovirus infection. TCRdb independently ran MiXCR on the reads; one entry per CDR3 protein. Of 200,000 or so distinct CDR3 sequences listed, roughly a fifth are singletons. The sample consisted of PBMCs. The source is a human donor in good health (CMV status not recorded). Some clones in this sample may be carry-over from other donors' samples.

The chain's CDR3 is CSVEDGTGSYEQYF. In DNA, the CDR3 is TGCAGCGTTGAGGACGGGACAGGCTCCTACGAGCAGTACTTC. The chain recombines TRBV29-1 with TRBJ2-7, with 8 bases lining up with TRBD1. The CDR3 covers 14 residues. The junction had 4 bases not matched to a gene; V was cut back by 3 bases and J by 0 bases. CDR1 and CDR2 (germline): SQVTM, ANQGSEA.

This chain connects TRBV4-1 to TRBJ1-3; TRBD1 matches at 7 bases. From germline, CDR1 is MGHRA and CDR2 YSYEKL. CDR3 length: 18 residues. V gave up 4 bases and J gave up 0 bases; unmatched junction bases: 12. The chain's CDR3 is CASSPVVGTVSSGNTIYF. The CDR3 DNA reads TGCGCCAGCAGCCCGGTAGTCGGGACAGTCTCCTCTGGAAACACCATATATTTT.

This clonotype was found a few times. The chain has TRBV28 and TRBJ1-1; no clear D gene. This CDR3 comprises 15 residues. V lost 1 base and J 1 base, leaving 10 bases between the germline ends. The germline V gene has CDR1 MDHEN and CDR2 SYDVKM. Here the CDR3 reads CASSLFRGRNTEAFF. The CDR3, as DNA: TGTGCCAGCAGTTTATTCCGGGGAAGGAACACTGAAGCTTTCTTT.

The sample holds a few counts of this clonotype. The V and J genes are TRBV19 and TRBJ2-7; D might be TRBD2 (5 bases). Germline V lookup: CDR1 LNHDA, CDR2 SQIVND (reference sequence). This CDR3 comprises 14 residues. Deletions cut 3 bases from V and 0 bases from J, with 9 bases between. In DNA, the CDR3 is TGTGCCAGTAGTATGAGGGCAGGCTCCTACGAGCAGTACTTC. As protein: CASSMRAGSYEQYF.

This clonotype showed up just a few times. CDR3 DNA: TGTGCCAGTAGAGGACAGGGTTACGAGACCCAGTACTTC. Translation: CASRGQGYETQYF. This chain connects TRBV19 to TRBJ2-5; 8 bases are a match to TRBD1. V lost 6 bases to trimming and J lost 5 bases; unmatched junction nucleotides: 5. Germline CDR1 LNHDA, CDR2 SQIVND (reference sequence). There are 13 residues in the CDR3.

The chain couples TRBV6-2 or TRBV6-3 to TRBJ2-1; TRBD2 aligns across 7 bases. J was trimmed by 0 bases and V by 0 bases; bases with no gene match: 2. This CDR3 has 16 amino acids. The germline CDR1 and CDR2 sequences are MNHEY and SVGEGT. The CDR3 spells CASSYSPSGSYNEQFF. The DNA for the CDR3 is TGTGCCAGCAGTTACTCTCCTAGCGGCTCCTACAATGAGCAGTTCTTC.

This clonotype was seen a handful of times. The CDR3 loop is CASSLVGGTENEKLFF. The CDR3 coding sequence is TGTGCCAGCAGTTTGGTGGGCGGGACAGAAAATGAAAAACTGTTTTTT. The rearrangement joins TRBV28 to TRBJ1-4; 7 bases line up with TRBD1. The germline gives CDR1 MDHEN, CDR2 SYDVKM. This CDR3 contains 16 residues. V was clipped by 3 bases and J by 5 bases; unmatched bases: 9.

Notes on this clonotype: The junction does not match germline at one end; this may be a read error. The chain has TRBV14 and TRBJ2-7; D tentatively reads TRBD1 or TRBD2 (5 bases each). The CDR3 contains 14 residues. Germline V gives CDR1 SGHDN, CDR2 FVKESK. CDR3 sequence (DNA): TGTGCCAGAAGCCTCGGACGGTGGGGGTTAGAGCAGTACTTC. Translating it yields CARSLGRWGLEQYF.

As regards this clonotype: A single base separates this from a much larger clone, so it may be a read error. This sequence joins TRBV6-1 and TRBJ1-1; D unresolved. Germline V gene sequence: CDR1 MNHNS, CDR2 SASEGT. There are 14 residues in the CDR3. Here the CDR3 DNA reads TGTGCCAGCAAGCGCGGGGAGACGAACGCTGAAGCTTTCTTT. Translation gives CASKRGETNAEAFF.

This clonotype has only a few counts. V and J are TRBV19 and TRBJ2-7, with unresolved D. The germline CDR1 and CDR2 sequences are LNHDA and SQIVND (reference sequence). V lost 4 bases, J lost 3 bases, and 13 bases lay in between. The CDR3 has 14 residues. CDR3 region: CASSTTLAGYEQYF. The CDR3 DNA reads TGTGCCAGTAGTACCACCTTGGCCGGCTACGAGCAGTACTTC.

CDR3 protein: CASSLEQGEYEQYF. CDR3 nucleotide sequence: TGTGCCAGCAGCTTAGAACAGGGGGAATACGAGCAGTACTTC. V is TRBV7-6 and J is TRBJ2-7, with 8 bases fitting TRBD1. Germline CDR1 is SGHVS and CDR2 is FNYEAQ. The CDR3 sequence is 14 residues long. Unmatched junction bases numbered 3, after V lost 1 base and J lost 4 bases.